One and the same sample provided the 4 T cell receptor beta chains below, sequenced in a study of T cell responses to AZD1222 COVID-19 vaccine (dated by TCRdb to the early 2020s). The method was the immunoSEQ multiplex PCR assay. TCRdb took over this immuneACCESS table, retaining in-frame rearrangements with V and J assigned. Such tables are incomplete; in checked studies, under half of the missing clones stem from an unresolved V gene, and the remainder is unexplained. A total of roughly 150,000 clones appear in this sample, approximately 89% of them only once. The ten top clones hold approximately 5% of the sample. The sample's time point label is to be understood as: baseline before first vaccination. The starting material was peripheral blood, obtained on day 0 of AZD1222 vaccination. Source of these receptors: an adult in good health.

The chain is built from TRBV19 and TRBJ2-1; 12 nucleotides line up with TRBD2. The CDR3 is made up of 15 amino acids. Germline lookup yields CDR1 LNHDA and CDR2 SQIVND (reference sequence). V lost 5 bases and J lost 7; bases outside the gene matches: 6. The CDR3 reads CASSSLAGGLNEQFF. DNA of the CDR3: TGTGCCAGTAGTTCCCTAGCGGGAGGGTTAAATGAGCAGTTCTTC.

This clone was detected once. The V call is TRBV5-8, the J call TRBJ1-3, with D perhaps matching TRBD1 (5 bases). Germline V gives CDR1 SGHTS, CDR2 YDEGEE. The CDR3 is made up of 18 amino acids. V was pared by 0 bases and J by 3 bases, with 19 bases between. The CDR3 bases are TGTGCCAGCAGCTTGGGAACTGCAGGGTTCAATGTTGGAAACACCATATATTTT. It specifies CASSLGTAGFNVGNTIYF.

The V call is TRBV7-2, the J call TRBJ1-2, with D hard to call. This CDR3 contains 14 residues. Germline CDR1 is SGHTA and CDR2 is FQGNSA. V was trimmed by 1 base and J by 4 bases, leaving 10 bases between them. As DNA, the CDR3 is TGTGCCAGCAGCTTAGGCCTCGACGGCTATGGCTACACCTTC. Encoded protein: CASSLGLDGYGYTF.

The rearrangement joins TRBV27 to TRBJ1-1; TRBD1 is a possible D gene (5 bases). V lost 0 bases and J 4 bases, leaving 9 bases between the germline ends. The CDR3 consists of 14 residues. CDR1 is MNHEY, CDR2 SMNVEV, per germline (reference sequence). CDR3 in amino acids: CASSLSYQGTEAFF. The CDR3 nucleotides are TGTGCCAGCAGTTTATCCTACCAGGGCACTGAAGCTTTCTTT.